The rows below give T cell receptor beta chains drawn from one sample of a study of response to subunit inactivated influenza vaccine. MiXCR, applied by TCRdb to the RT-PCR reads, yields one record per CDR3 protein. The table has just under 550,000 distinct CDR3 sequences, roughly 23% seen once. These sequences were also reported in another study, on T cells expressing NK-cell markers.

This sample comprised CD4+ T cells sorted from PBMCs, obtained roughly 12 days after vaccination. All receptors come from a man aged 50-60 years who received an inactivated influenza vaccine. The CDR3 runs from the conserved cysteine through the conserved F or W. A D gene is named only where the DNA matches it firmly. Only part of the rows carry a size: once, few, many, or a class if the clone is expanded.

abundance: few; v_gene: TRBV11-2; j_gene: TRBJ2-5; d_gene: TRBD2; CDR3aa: CASSLVSSGGASETQYF; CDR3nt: TGTGCCAGCAGCTTAGTTTCAAGCGGGGGGGCATCAGAGACCCAGTACTTC
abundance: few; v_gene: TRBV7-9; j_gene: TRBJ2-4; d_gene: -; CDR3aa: CASSLGQENIQYF; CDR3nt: TGTGCCAGCAGCTTAGGACAGGAAAACATTCAGTACTTC
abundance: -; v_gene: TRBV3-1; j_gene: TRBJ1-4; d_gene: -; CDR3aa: CASSHGPTTNEKLFF; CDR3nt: TGTGCCAGCAGCCACGGACCCACAACTAATGAAAAACTGTTTTTT
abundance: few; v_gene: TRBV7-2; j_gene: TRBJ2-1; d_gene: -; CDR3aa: CASSSRTVAGNEQFF; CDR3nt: TGTGCCAGCAGCTCGCGGACAGTGGCGGGCAATGAGCAGTTCTTC
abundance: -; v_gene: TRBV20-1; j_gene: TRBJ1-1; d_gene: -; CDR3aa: CSAWWGMSAFF; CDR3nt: TGCAGTGCTTGGTGGGGGATGTCGGCTTTCTTT
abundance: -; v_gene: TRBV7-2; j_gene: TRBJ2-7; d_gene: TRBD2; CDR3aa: CASSSRTSLRNEQYF; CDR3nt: TGTGCCAGCAGCTCAAGGACTAGTCTCCGGAACGAGCAGTACTTC
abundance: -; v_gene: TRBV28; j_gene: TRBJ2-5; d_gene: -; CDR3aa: CASSFLPPQETQYF; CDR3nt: TGTGCCAGCAGTTTTCTCCCCCCGCAAGAGACCCAGTACTTC
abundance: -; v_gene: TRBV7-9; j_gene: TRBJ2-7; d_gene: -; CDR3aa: CASSLESEQYF; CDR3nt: TGTGCCAGCAGCTTAGAGTCCGAGCAGTACTTC
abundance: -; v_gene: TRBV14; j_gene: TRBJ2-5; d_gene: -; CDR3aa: CASSPSLGLHF; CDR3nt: TGTGCCAGCAGCCCTTCCCTAGGTCTGCACTTC
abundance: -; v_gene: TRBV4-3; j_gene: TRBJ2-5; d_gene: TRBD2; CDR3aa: CASSERGASQETQYF; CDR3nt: TGCGCCAGCAGCGAGCGGGGGGCGTCTCAGGAGACCCAGTACTTC
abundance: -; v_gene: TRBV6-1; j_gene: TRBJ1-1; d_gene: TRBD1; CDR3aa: CASRGQYVLNTEAFF; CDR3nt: TGTGCCAGCAGGGGACAGTACGTTTTGAACACTGAAGCTTTCTTT
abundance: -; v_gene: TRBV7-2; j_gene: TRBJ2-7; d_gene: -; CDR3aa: CASSHTGLLYEQYF; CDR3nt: TGTGCCAGCAGCCATACGGGACTCCTCTACGAGCAGTACTTC
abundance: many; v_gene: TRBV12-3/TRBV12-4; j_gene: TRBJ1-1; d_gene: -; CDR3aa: CASSLGGPKTEAFF; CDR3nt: TGTGCCAGCAGTTTAGGGGGCCCCAAGACTGAAGCTTTCTTT
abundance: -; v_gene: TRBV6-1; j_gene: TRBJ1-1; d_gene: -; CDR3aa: CASSSTTTVYTEAFF; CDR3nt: TGTGCCAGCAGTAGTACAACGACGGTGTACACTGAAGCTTTCTTT
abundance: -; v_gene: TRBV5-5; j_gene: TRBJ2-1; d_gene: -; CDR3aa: CASSFGGRYNEQFF; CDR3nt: TGTGCCAGCAGCTTTGGTGGGCGGTACAATGAGCAGTTCTTC
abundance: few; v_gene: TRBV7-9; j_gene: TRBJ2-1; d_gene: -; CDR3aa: CASSFGSWSEQFF; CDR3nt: TGTGCCAGCAGCTTTGGTAGCTGGAGTGAGCAGTTCTTC
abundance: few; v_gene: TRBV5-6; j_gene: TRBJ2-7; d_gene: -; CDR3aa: CASSDRKSSYEQYF; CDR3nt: TGTGCCAGCAGCGACAGGAAGAGCTCCTACGAGCAGTACTTC
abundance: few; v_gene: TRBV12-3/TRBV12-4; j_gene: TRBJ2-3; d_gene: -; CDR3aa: CAKDTDTQYF; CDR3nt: TGTGCCAAAGACACAGATACGCAGTATTTT